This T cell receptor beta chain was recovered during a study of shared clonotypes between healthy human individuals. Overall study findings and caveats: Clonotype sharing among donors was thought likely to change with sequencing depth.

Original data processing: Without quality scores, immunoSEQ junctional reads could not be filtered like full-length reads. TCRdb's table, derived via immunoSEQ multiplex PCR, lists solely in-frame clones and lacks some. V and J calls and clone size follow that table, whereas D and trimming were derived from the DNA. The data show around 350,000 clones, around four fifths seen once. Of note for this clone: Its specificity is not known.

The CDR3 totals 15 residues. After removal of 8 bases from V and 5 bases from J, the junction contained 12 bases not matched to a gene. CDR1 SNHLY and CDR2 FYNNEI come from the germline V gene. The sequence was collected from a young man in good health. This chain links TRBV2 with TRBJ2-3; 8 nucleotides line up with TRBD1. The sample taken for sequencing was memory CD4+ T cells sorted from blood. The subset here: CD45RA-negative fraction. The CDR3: CASRRAGQVGDTQYF. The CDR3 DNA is TGTGCCAGCCGCCGGGCGGGACAGGTAGGAGATACGCAGTATTTT.